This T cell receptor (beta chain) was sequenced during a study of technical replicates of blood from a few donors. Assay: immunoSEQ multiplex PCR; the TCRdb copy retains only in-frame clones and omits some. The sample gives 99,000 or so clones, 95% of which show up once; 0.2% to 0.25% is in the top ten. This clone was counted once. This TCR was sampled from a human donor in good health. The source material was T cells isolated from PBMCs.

The CDR3 sequence is CASSVGQGPYEQYF. Here the CDR3 DNA reads TGTGCCAGCAGCGTCGGACAGGGTCCCTACGAGCAGTACTTC. The V gene is TRBV9, the J gene TRBJ2-7; TRBD1 agrees at 8 bases. The CDR3 covers 14 residues. The J segment lost 2 bases and the V segment lost 2 bases, leaving 3 bases of the junction unmatched. Germline V lookup: CDR1 SGDLS, CDR2 YYNGEE.